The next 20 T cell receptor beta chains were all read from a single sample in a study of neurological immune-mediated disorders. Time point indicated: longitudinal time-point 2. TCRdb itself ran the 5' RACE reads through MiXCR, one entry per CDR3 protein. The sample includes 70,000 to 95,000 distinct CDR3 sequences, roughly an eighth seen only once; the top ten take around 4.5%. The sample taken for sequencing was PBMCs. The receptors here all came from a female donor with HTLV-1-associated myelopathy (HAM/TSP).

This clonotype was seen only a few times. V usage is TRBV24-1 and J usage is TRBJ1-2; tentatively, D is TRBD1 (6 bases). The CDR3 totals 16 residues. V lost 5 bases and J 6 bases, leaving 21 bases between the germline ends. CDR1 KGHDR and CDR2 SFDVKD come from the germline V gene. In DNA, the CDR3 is TGTGCCACCAGTGCCGCTGAGGCCCAGGGGAGTCATGGCTACACCTTC. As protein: CATSAAEAQGSHGYTF.

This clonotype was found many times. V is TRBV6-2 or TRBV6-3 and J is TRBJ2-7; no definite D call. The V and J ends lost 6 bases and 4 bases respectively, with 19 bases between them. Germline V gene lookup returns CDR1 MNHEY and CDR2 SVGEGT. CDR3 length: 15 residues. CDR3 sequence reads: CASSLFDGASYEQYF. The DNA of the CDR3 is TGTGCCAGCAGCCTCTTCGACGGAGCGAGTTACGAGCAGTACTTC.

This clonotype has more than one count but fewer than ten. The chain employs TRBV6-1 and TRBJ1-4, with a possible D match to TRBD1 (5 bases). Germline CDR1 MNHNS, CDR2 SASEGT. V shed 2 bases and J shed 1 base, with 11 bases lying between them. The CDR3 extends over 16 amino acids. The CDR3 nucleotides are TGTGCCAGCAGTGAACGGGGGGGGAGAACTAATGAAAAACTGTTTTTT. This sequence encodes CASSERGGRTNEKLFF.

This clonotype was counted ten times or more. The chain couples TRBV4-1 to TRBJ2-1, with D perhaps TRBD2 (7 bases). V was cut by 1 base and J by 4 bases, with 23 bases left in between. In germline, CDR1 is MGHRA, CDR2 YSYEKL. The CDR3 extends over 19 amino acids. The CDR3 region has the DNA TGCGCCAGCAGCCAAGTCCCTGGGGCGGGGGCCGTCGGTTACAATGAGCAGTTCTTC. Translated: CASSQVPGAGAVGYNEQFF.

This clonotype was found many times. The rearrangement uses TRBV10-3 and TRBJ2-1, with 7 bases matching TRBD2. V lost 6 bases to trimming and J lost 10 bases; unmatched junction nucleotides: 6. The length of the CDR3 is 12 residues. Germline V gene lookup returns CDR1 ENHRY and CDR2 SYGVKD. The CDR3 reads CAISPGGMEQFF. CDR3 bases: TGTGCCATCAGCCCCGGGGGGATGGAGCAGTTCTTC.

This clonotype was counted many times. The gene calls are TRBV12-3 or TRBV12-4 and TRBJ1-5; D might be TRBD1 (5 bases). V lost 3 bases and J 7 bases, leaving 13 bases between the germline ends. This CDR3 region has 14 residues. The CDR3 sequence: CASSFWGDGQPQHF. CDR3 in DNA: TGTGCCAGCAGTTTTTGGGGGGACGGGCAGCCCCAGCATTTT.

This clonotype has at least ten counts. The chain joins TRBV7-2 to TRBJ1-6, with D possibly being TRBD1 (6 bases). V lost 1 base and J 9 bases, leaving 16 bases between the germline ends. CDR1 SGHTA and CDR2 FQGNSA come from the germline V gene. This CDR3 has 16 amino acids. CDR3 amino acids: CASSLVGGSGPSPLHF. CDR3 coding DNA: TGTGCCAGCAGCTTAGTTGGGGGCTCGGGGCCTTCACCCCTCCACTTT.

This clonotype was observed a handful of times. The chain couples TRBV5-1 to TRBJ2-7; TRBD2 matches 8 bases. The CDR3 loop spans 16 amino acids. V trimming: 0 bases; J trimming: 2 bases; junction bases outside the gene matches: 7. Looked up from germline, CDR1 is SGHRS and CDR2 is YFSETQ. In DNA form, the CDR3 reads TGCGCCAGCAGCTTGGCTAGCGGGCCCCTTACCTACGAGCAGTACTTC. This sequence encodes CASSLASGPLTYEQYF.

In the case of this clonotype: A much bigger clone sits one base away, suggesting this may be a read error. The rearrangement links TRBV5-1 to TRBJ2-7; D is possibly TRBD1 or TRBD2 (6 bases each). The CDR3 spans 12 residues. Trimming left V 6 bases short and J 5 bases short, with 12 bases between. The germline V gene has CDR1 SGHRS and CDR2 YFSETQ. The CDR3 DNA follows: TGCGCCAGCAAGGAGGGGGACCACGAGCAGTACTTC. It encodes CASKEGDHEQYF.

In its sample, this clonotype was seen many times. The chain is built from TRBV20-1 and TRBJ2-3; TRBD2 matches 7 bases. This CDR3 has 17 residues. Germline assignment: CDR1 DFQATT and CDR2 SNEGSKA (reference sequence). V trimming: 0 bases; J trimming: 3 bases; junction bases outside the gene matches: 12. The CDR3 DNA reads TGCAGTGCTAGAGATGTTTATGGCAGGGAGGGAACAGATACGCAGTATTTT. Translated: CSARDVYGREGTDTQYF.

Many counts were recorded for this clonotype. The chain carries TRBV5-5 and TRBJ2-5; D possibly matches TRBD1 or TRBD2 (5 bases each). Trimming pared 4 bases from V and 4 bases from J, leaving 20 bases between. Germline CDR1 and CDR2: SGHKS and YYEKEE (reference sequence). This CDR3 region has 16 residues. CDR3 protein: CASSSKPGPQGETQYF. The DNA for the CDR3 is TGTGCCAGCAGCAGTAAACCGGGACCCCAGGGAGAGACCCAGTACTTC. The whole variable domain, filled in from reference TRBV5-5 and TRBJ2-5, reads DAGVTQSPTHLIKTRGQQVTLRCSPISGHKSVSWYQQVLGQGPQFIFQYYEKEERGRGNFPDRFSARQFPNYSSELNVNALLLGDSALYLCASSSKPGPQGETQYFGPGTRLLVL.

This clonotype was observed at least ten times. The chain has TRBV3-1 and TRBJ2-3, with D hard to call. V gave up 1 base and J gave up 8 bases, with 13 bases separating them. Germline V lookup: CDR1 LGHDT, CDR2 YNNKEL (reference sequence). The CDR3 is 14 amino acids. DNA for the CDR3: TGTGCCAGCAGCCAAGGAAGCAGGCTTGGTACGCAGTATTTT. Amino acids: CASSQGSRLGTQYF.

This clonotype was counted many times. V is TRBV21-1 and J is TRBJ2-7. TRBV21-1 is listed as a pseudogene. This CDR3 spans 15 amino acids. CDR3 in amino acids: CASSPTRGGAYEQYF. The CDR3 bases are TGTGCCAGCAGCCCAACGCGAGGCGGAGCCTACGAGCAGTACTTC.

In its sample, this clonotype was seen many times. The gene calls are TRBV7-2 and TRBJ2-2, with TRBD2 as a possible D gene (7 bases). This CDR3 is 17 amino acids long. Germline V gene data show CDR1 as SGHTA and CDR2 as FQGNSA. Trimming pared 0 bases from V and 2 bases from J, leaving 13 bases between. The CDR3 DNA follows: TGTGCCAGCAGCTTAGCTGGCGGGGGACAAAACACCGGGGAGCTGTTTTTT. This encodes CASSLAGGGQNTGELFF.

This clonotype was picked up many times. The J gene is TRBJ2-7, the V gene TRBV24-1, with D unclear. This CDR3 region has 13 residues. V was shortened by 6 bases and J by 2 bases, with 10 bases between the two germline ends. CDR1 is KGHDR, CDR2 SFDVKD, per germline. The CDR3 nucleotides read TGTGCCACCAGTTCGGCGGTTACCTACGAGCAGTACTTC. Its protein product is CATSSAVTYEQYF.

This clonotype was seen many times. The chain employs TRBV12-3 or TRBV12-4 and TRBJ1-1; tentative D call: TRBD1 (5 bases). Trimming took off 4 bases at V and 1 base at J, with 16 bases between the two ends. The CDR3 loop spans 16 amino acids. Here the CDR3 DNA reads TGTGCCAGCAGTTATCTCGGGGGGGGAAGGAACACTGAAGCTTTCTTT. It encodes CASSYLGGGRNTEAFF.

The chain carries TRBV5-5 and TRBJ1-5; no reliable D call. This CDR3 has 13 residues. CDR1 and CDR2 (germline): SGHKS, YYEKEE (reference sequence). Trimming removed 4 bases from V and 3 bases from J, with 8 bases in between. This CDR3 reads CASSGGANQPQHF. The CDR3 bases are TGTGCCAGCAGCGGTGGAGCCAATCAGCCCCAGCATTTT.

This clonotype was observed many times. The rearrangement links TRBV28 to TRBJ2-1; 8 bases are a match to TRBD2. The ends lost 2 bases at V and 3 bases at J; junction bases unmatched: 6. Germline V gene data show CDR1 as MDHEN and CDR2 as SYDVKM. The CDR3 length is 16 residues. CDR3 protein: CASSLRGGGYYNEQFF. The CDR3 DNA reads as TGTGCCAGCAGTTTACGTGGCGGGGGGTACTACAATGAGCAGTTCTTC. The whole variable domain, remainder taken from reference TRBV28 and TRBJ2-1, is DVKVTQSSRYLVKRTGEKVFLECVQDMDHENMFWYRQDPGLGLRLIYFSYDVKMKEKGDIPEGYSVSREKKERFSLILESASTNQTSMYLCASSLRGGGYYNEQFFGPGTRLTVL.

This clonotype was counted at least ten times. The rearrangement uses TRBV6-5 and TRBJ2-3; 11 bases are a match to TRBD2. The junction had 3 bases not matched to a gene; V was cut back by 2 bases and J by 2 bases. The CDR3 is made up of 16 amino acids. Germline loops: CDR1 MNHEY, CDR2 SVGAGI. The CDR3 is CASSYDSGGATDTQYF. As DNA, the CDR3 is TGTGCCAGCAGTTACGATAGCGGGGGGGCCACAGATACGCAGTATTTT.

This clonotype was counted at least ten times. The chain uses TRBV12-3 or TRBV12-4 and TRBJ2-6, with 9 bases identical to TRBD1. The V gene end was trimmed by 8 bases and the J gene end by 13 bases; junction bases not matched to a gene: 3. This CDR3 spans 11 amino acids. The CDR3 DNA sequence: TGTGCCAGCCGGGACAGGGTTGTCCTGACTTTC. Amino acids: CASRDRVVLTF.